The 6 T cell receptor beta chains given below trace back to one sample, sequenced in a study of T cell changes during pregnancy in multiple sclerosis. Generated by immunoSEQ multiplex PCR, the TCRdb table keeps only in-frame clones and is missing some. The sample consists of about 46,000 clones, less than 95% of them appearing once. This material consisted of CD8+ T cells from peripheral blood mononuclear cells, taken in the second trimester of pregnancy. These receptors originate from a female donor with multiple sclerosis, enrolled in a pregnancy study.

DNA of the CDR3: TGTGCCACCAGCAGAGAAAGGAGGCCTAACACCGGGGAGCTGTTTTTT. Amino acids: CATSRERRPNTGELFF. The chain employs TRBV15 and TRBJ2-2; D is perhaps TRBD2 (5 bases). V lost 0 bases and J lost 2, with 10 bases in between. CDR3 length: 16 amino acids. CDR1 is LNHNV and CDR2 is YYDKDF in the germline V gene (reference sequence).

The chain joins TRBV7-8 to TRBJ1-1; unclear D gene. V gave up 10 bases and J gave up 4 bases, with 16 bases separating them. Germline CDR1 and CDR2: SGHVS and FQNEAQ. The CDR3 is 13 amino acids. The CDR3 here is CATAGSAVTEAFF. Here the CDR3 DNA reads TGTGCCACCGCGGGGTCAGCGGTCACTGAAGCTTTCTTT.

The chain carries TRBV7-8 and TRBJ1-2; D is unresolved. The CDR3 loop spans 14 amino acids. Trimming took off 5 bases at V and 3 bases at J, with 13 bases between the two ends. Looked up from germline, CDR1 is SGHVS and CDR2 is FQNEAQ. In DNA, the CDR3 is TGTGCCAGCAGCCCAGACCCCGGGGACTATGGCTACACCTTC. Translation gives CASSPDPGDYGYTF. Using reference TRBV7-8 and TRBJ1-2 for the parts outside the CDR3, the full variable domain is GAGVSQSPRYKVAKRGQDVALRCDPISGHVSLFWYQQALGQGPEFLTYFQNEAQLDKSGLPSDRFFAERPEGSVSTLKIQRTQQEDSAVYLCASSPDPGDYGYTFGSGTRLTVV.

The chain couples TRBV27 to TRBJ1-6; TRBD1 aligns across 12 bases. CDR3 length: 19 residues. V lost 5 bases and J lost 10; bases outside the gene matches: 18. Germline V gives CDR1 MNHEY, CDR2 SMNVEV (reference sequence). For the CDR3, the DNA is TGTGCCAGCAGTACCTCAGGGACAGGGGGCGCCCCCTGGTCGTCACCCCTCCACTTT. It specifies CASSTSGTGGAPWSSPLHF.

The genes are TRBV15 and TRBJ1-5; D uncertain. V was trimmed by 0 bases and J by 0 bases, leaving 12 bases between them. Germline V gene lookup returns CDR1 LNHNV and CDR2 YYDKDF (reference sequence). This CDR3 has 17 residues. In DNA, the CDR3 is TGTGCCACCAGCAGAGATCTGAGGGAAGATAGCAATCAGCCCCAGCATTTT. It translates to CATSRDLREDSNQPQHF. Variable domain in full (rest from reference TRBV15 and TRBJ1-5): DAMVIQNPRYQVTQFGKPVTLSCSQTLNHNVMYWYQQKSSQAPKLLFHYYDKDFNNEADTPDNFQSRRPNTSFCFLDIRSPGLGDTAMYLCATSRDLREDSNQPQHFGDGTRLSIL.

This clone was counted once. The genes are TRBV7-2 and TRBJ2-5, with D unresolved. V lost 5 bases and J lost 5, with 12 bases in between. The CDR3 totals 13 residues. Germline V gene data show CDR1 as SGHTA and CDR2 as FQGNSA. CDR3 amino acids: CASSPNSLETQYF. CDR3 DNA: TGTGCCAGCAGCCCCAATAGCCTGGAGACCCAGTACTTC.